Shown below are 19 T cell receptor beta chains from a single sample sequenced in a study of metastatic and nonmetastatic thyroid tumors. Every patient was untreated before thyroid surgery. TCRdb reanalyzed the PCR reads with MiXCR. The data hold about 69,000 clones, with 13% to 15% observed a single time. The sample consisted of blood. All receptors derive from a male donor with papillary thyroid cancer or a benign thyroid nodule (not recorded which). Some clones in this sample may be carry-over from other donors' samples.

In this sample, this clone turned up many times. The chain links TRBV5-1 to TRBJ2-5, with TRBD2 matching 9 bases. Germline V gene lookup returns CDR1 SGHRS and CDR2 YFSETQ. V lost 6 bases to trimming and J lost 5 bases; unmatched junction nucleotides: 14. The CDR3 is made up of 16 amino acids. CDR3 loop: CASTVVAGGPKETQYF. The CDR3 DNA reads TGCGCCAGCACGGTGGTTGCGGGAGGGCCTAAGGAGACCCAGTACTTC.

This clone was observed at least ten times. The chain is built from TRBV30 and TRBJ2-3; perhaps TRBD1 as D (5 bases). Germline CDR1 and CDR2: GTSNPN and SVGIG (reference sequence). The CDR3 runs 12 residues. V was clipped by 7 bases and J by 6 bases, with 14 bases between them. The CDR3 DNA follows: TGTGCCTTGGGGCCAGGGCCCGATACGCAGTATTTT. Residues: CALGPGPDTQYF.

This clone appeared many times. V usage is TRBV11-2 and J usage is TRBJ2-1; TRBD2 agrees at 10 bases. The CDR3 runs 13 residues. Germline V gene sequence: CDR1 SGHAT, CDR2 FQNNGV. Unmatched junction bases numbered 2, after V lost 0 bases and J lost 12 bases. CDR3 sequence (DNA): TGTGCCAGCAGCTTAGAAAGCGGGAGGGGGCAGTTCTTC. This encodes CASSLESGRGQFF.

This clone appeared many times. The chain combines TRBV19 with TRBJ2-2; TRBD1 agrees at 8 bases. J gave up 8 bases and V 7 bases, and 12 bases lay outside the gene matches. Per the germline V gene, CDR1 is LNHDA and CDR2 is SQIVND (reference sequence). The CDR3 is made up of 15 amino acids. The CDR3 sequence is CASIPGQGLRGELFF. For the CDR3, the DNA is TGTGCCAGTATCCCAGGACAGGGCCTAAGAGGGGAGCTGTTTTTT. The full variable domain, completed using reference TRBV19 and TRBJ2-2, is DGGITQSPKYLFRKEGQNVTLSCEQNLNHDAMYWYRQDPGQGLRLIYYSQIVNDFQKGDIAEGYSVSREKKESFPLTVTSAQKNPTAFYLCASIPGQGLRGELFFGEGSRLTVL.

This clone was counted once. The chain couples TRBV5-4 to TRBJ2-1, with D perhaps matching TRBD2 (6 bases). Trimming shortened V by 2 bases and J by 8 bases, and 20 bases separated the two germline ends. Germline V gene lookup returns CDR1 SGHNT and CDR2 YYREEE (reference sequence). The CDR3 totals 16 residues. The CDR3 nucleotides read TGTGCCAGCAGCTTACCTCTAGCGTCACAGCAGGATGAGCAGTTCTTC. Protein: CASSLPLASQQDEQFF. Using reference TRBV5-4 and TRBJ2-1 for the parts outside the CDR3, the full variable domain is ETGVTQSPTHLIKTRGQQVTLRCSSQSGHNTVSWYQQALGQGPQFIFQYYREEENGRGNFPPRFSGLQFPNYSSELNVNALELDDSALYLCASSLPLASQQDEQFFGPGTRLTVL.

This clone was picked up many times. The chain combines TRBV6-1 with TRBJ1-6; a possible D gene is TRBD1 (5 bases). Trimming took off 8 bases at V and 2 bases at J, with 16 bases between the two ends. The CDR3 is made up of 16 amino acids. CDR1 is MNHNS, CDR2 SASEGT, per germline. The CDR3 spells CASSRTQSTYNSPLHF. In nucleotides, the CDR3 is TGTGCCAGCTCGAGGACACAGAGTACCTATAATTCACCCCTCCACTTT.

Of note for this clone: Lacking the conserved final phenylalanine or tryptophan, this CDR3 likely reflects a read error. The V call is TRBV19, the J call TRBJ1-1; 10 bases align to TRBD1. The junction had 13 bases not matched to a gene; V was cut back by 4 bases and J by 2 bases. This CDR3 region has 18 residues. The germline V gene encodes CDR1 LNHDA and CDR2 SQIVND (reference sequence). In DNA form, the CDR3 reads TGTGCCAGTAGTACGAGCGATCCGGGACAGGGGATCAACACTGAAGCTTTCCTT. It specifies CASSTSDPGQGINTEAFL.

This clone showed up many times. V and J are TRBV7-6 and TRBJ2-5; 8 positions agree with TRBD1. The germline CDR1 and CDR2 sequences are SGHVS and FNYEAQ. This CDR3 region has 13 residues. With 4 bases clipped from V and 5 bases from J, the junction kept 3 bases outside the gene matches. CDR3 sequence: CASSSRGRETQYF. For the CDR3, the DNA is TGTGCCAGCAGCTCCAGGGGGCGGGAGACCCAGTACTTC.

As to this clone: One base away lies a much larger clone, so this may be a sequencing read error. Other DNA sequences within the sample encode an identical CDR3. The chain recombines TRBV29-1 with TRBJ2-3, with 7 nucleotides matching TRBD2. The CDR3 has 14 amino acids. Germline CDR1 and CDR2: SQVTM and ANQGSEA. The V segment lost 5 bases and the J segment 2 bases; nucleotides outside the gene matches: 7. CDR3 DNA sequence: TGCAGCGTTCATTCTGGGGACTACACAGATACGCAGTATTTT. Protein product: CSVHSGDYTDTQYF.

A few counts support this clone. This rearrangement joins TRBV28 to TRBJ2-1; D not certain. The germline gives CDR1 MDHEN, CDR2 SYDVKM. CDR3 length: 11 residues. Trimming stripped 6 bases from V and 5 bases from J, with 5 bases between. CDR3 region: CASRADNEQFF. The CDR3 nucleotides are TGTGCCAGCAGGGCCGACAATGAGCAGTTCTTC.

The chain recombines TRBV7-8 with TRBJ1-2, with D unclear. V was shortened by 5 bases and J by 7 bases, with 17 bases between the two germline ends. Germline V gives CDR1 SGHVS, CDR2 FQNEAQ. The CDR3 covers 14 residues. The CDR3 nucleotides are TGTGCCAGCAGCCCTCTCTCATGGGGTGTTGGCTACACCTTC. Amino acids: CASSPLSWGVGYTF.

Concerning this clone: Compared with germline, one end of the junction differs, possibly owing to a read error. The CDR3 sequence is CTSSSEGQSKYGYTF. CDR3 in DNA: TGTACCAGCAGCTCAGAGGGACAGAGTAAATATGGCTACACCTTC. The chain joins TRBV7-8 to TRBJ1-2, with TRBD1 matching over 7 bases. Germline CDR1 and CDR2: SGHVS and FQNEAQ. This CDR3 has 15 amino acids.

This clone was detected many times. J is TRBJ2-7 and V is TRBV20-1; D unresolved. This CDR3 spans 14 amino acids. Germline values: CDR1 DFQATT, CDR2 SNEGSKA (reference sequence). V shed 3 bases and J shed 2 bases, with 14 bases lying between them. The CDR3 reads CSARGPEKTYEQYF. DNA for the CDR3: TGCAGTGCTAGGGGTCCGGAAAAAACCTACGAGCAGTACTTC.

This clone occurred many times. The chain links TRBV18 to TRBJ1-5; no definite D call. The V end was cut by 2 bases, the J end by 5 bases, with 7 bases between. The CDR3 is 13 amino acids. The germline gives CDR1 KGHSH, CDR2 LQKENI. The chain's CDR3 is CASSPGSDQPQHF. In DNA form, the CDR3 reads TGTGCCAGCTCACCAGGGTCCGATCAGCCCCAGCATTTT.

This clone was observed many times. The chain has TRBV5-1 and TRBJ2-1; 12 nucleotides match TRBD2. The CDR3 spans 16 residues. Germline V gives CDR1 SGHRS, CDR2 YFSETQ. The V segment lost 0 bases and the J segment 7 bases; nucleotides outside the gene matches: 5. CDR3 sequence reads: CASSLGPGLAGNEQFF. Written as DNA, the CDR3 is TGCGCCAGCAGCTTGGGCCCCGGACTAGCGGGAAATGAGCAGTTCTTC.

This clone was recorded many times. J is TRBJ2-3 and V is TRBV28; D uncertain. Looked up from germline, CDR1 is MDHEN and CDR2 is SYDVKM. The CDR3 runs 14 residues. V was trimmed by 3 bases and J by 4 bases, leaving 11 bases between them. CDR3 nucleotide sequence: TGTGCCAGCAGTTTGCCACCGTGGGCAGATACGCAGTATTTT. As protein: CASSLPPWADTQYF.

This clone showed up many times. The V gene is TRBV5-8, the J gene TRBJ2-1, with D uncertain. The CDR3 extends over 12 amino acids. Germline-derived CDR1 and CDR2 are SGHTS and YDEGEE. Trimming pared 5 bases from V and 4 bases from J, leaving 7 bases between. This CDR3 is CASRKGYNEQFF. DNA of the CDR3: TGTGCCAGCAGGAAGGGTTACAATGAGCAGTTCTTC. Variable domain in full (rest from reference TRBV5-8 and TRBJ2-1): EAGVTQSPTHLIKTRGQQATLRCSPISGHTSVYWYQQALGLGLQFLLWYDEGEERNRGNFPPRFSGRQFPNYSSELNVNALELEDSALYLCASRKGYNEQFFGPGTRLTVL.

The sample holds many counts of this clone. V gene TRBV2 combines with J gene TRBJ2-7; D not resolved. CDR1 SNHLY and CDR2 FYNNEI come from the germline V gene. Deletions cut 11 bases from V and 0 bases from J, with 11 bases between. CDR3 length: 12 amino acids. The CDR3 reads CACGRFSYEQYV. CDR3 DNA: TGTGCCTGTGGACGGTTCTCCTACGAGCAGTACGTC.

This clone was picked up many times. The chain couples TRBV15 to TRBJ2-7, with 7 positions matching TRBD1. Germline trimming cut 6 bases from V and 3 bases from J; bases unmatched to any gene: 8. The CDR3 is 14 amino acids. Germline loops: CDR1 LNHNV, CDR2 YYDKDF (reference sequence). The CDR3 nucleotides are TGTGCCACCAGAAGGACAGGATCTTTCTACGAGCAGTACTTC. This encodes CATRRTGSFYEQYF.